This TCR beta chain was sequenced in a study of control samples from healthy donors and cancer patients. The CDR3 has 13 amino acids. The germline gives CDR1 MGHRA, CDR2 YSYEKL. The V gene lost 5 bases and the J gene lost 2 bases, with 9 bases spanning the gap. Clones were read by immunoSEQ multiplex PCR, and TCRdb kept only the in-frame ones, dropping some. The table has roughly 93,000 clones, about 88% seen once. Input material: PBMCs. The receptor's source is a woman between 50 and 59 years old with colorectal cancer. This chain uses TRBV4-1 with TRBJ1-1; the D is unclear. In DNA form, the CDR3 reads TGCGCCAGCAGCACGACTGGAAACACTGAAGCTTTCTTT. As protein: CASSTTGNTEAFF.